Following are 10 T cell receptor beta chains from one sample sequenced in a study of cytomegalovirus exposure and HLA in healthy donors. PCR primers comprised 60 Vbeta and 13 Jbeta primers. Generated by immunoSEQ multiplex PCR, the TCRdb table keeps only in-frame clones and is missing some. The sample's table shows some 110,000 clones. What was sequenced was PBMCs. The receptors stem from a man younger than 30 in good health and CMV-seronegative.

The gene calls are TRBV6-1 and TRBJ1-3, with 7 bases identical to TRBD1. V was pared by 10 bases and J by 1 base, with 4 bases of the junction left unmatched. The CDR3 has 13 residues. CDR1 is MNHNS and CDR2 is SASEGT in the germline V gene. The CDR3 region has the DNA TGTGCCACCCGGGACAGTTCTGGAAACACCATATATTTT. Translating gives CATRDSSGNTIYF.

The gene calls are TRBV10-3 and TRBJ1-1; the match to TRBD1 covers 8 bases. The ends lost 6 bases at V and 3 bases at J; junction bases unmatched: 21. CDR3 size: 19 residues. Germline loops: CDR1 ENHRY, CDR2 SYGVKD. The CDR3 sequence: CAIREELPAARTGYTEAFF. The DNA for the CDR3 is TGTGCCATCAGAGAAGAATTGCCTGCCGCTCGGACAGGGTACACTGAAGCTTTCTTT.

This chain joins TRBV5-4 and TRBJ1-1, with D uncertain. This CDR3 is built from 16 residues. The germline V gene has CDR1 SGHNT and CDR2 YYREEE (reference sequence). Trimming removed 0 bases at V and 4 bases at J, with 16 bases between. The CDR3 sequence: CASSLGLRGDGTEAFF. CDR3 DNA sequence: TGTGCCAGCAGCTTGGGGCTCCGGGGTGACGGCACTGAAGCTTTCTTT.

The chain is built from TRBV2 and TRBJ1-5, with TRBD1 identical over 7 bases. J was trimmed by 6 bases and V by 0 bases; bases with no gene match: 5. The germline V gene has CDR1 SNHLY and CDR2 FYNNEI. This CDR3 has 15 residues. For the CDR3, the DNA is TGTGCCAGCAGTGAAGCGTACAGGGGCGGTCAGCCCCAGCATTTT. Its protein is CASSEAYRGGQPQHF.

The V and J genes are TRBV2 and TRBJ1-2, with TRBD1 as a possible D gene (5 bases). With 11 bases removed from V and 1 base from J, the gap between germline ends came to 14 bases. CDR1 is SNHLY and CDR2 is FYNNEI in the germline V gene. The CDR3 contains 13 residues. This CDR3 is CAPNKDSNYGYTF. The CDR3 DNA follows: TGTGCCCCCAATAAAGACAGTAACTATGGCTACACCTTC. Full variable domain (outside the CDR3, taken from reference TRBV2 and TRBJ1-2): EPEVTQTPSHQVTQMGQEVILRCVPISNHLYFYWYRQILGQKVEFLVSFYNNEISEKSEIFDDQFSVERPDGSNFTLKIRSTKLEDSAMYFCAPNKDSNYGYTFGSGTRLTVV.

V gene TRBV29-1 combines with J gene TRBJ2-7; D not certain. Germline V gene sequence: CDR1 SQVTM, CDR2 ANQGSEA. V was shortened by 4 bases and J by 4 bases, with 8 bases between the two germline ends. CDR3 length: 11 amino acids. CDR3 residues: CSVGSGYEQYF. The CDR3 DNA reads TGCAGCGTTGGATCCGGTTACGAGCAGTACTTC.

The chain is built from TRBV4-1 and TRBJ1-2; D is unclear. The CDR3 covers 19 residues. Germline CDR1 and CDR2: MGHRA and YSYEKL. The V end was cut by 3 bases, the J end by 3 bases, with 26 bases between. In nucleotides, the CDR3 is TGCGCCAGCAGCCACCAAAACCCAGAATGGAGGAGTATTTACTATGGCTACACCTTC. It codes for CASSHQNPEWRSIYYGYTF.

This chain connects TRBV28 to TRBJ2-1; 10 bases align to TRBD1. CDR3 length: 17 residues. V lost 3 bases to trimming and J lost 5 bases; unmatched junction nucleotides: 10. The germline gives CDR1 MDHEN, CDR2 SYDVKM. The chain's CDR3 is CASSFETGTGVNNEQFF. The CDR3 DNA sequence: TGTGCCAGCAGTTTCGAGACCGGGACAGGGGTTAACAATGAGCAGTTCTTC.

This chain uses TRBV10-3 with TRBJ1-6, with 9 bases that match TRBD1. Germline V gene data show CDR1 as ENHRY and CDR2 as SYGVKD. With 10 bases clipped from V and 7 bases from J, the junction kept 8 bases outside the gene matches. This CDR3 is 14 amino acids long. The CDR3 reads CATVGGQGNSPLHF. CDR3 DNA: TGTGCCACCGTGGGGGGACAGGGCAATTCACCCCTCCACTTT.

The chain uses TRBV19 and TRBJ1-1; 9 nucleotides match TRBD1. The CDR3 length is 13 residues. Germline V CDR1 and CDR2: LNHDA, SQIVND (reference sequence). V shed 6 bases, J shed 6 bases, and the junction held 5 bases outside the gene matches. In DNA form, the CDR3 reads TGTGCCAGTAGGGACAGGGGCACGGCTGAAGCTTTCTTT. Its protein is CASRDRGTAEAFF.